This entry describes one TCR beta chain. Germline V CDR1 and CDR2: SNHLY, FYNNEI. The CDR3 is 15 amino acids. TCRdb's table, derived via immunoSEQ multiplex PCR, lists solely in-frame clones and lacks some. This sample has about 80,000 clones, with 84% found just once. The data stem from a study of OX40 agonist ivuxolimab in advanced cancers. Study overall: Six ivuxolimab dose levels, 0.01 to 10 mg/kg, were given intravenously every 2 weeks. Three patients showed partial responses: one hepatocellular carcinoma and two cutaneous melanoma cases. The study enrolled dose-escalation patients with hepatocellular carcinoma, melanoma, renal cell or head and neck cancer. It was permissible to have had prior anti-PD-1, anti-PD-L1 or anti-CTLA-4 therapy, and less than 45% had some.

The material sequenced was CD4+ or CD8+ T cells sorted from blood, taken in a trial of the OX40 agonist ivuxolimab. The chain couples TRBV2 to TRBJ2-5; 8 bases agree with TRBD1. The assigned J gene may be wrong: the sequence end matches TRBJ2-7 better. This clonotype originated in an adult with an advanced solid tumor such as melanoma, head and neck, liver or kidney cancer. CDR3 DNA sequence: TGTGCCAGCAGTGAATTAGGGACAGGCTACTACGAGCAGTACTTC. Protein sequence: CASSELGTGYYEQYF.